Detailed here is one TCR beta chain. These data belong to a study of PD-L1 blockade in urothelial cancer. About the study: Each participant's history included 0 to 3 prior chemotherapy regimens.

The germline V gene encodes CDR1 SGHRS and CDR2 YFSETQ. J gave up 6 bases and V 5 bases, and 5 bases lay outside the gene matches. The length of the CDR3 is 13 residues. Templates that were synthetic TCR analogs were spiked into each PCR. Generated by immunoSEQ multiplex PCR, the TCRdb table keeps only in-frame clones and is missing some. This sample has roughly 91,000 clones, with over 75% found just once. Time point here: pretreatment peripheral blood. The patients' disease, urothelial carcinoma, was locally advanced or metastatic. Here the sequenced sample was PBMCs, taken around atezolizumab (anti-PD-L1) treatment. The sequence came from a man in his sixties with urothelial cancer. J is TRBJ1-2 and V is TRBV5-1; 9 bases are shared with TRBD1. Written as DNA, the CDR3 is TGCGCCAGCAGTATCGGACAGGGGAATGGCTACACCTTC. Translated, it gives CASSIGQGNGYTF.